These T cell receptor beta chains were read from a single sample in a study of blood T cell repertoires in COVID-19. Method: immunoSEQ multiplex PCR; TCRdb's copy keeps in-frame clones and lacks some. Of some 45,000 clones in the sample, approximately 80% were seen once. The sample taken for sequencing was peripheral blood. These receptors came from a man aged 55 to 70 with acute or convalescent COVID-19. CDR3s include the opening cysteine and the closing phenylalanine or tryptophan. A D gene is named only where the DNA matches it firmly. Clone size is stated in some rows and not others, as once, few, many or a class when expanded.

d_call: TRBD2; cdr3_length: 14; clone_size: .; j_call: TRBJ2-7; v_call: TRBV7-2; cdr3_aa: CASSLTSGPYEQYF; cdr3_nt: TGTGCCAGCAGCCTTACTAGCGGACCCTACGAGCAGTACTTC
d_call: TRBD1; cdr3_length: 17; clone_size: few; j_call: TRBJ1-2; v_call: TRBV27; cdr3_aa: CASSNSRIAGQEDGYTF; cdr3_nt: TGTGCCAGCAGCAATTCCCGGATCGCGGGACAGGAGGATGGCTACACCTTC
d_call: TRBD1; cdr3_length: 15; clone_size: .; j_call: TRBJ2-1; v_call: TRBV5-1; cdr3_aa: CASSVDRGRINEQFF; cdr3_nt: TGCGCCAGCAGCGTAGACAGGGGGCGGATCAATGAGCAGTTCTTC
d_call: .; cdr3_length: 15; clone_size: .; j_call: TRBJ2-2; v_call: TRBV25-1; cdr3_aa: CASSGTTGLTGELFF; cdr3_nt: TGTGCCAGCAGTGGGACAACAGGGTTAACCGGGGAGCTGTTTTTT
d_call: TRBD1; cdr3_length: 13; clone_size: .; j_call: TRBJ1-2; v_call: TRBV6-5; cdr3_aa: CASISGTAYGYTF; cdr3_nt: TGTGCCAGCATTTCCGGGACAGCCTATGGCTACACCTTC
d_call: TRBD1; cdr3_length: 15; clone_size: .; j_call: TRBJ1-6; v_call: TRBV18; cdr3_aa: CASSPQTGAESPLHF; cdr3_nt: TGTGCCAGCTCACCGCAGACAGGGGCAGAATCACCCCTCCACTTT
d_call: TRBD1; cdr3_length: 16; clone_size: .; j_call: TRBJ2-5; v_call: TRBV4-1; cdr3_aa: CASSHTPGQAQETQYF; cdr3_nt: TGCGCCAGCAGCCACACCCCCGGACAGGCCCAAGAGACCCAGTACTTC
d_call: .; cdr3_length: 15; clone_size: few; j_call: TRBJ1-1; v_call: TRBV7-9; cdr3_aa: CASSLDGQLNTEAFF; cdr3_nt: TGTGCCAGCAGCTTAGATGGACAGTTGAACACTGAAGCTTTCTTT
d_call: TRBD1; cdr3_length: 15; clone_size: .; j_call: TRBJ2-3; v_call: TRBV4-3; cdr3_aa: CASSQDDRGQDTQYF; cdr3_nt: TGCGCCAGCAGCCAAGACGACAGGGGGCAAGATACGCAGTATTTT
d_call: TRBD1; cdr3_length: 14; clone_size: .; j_call: TRBJ1-5; v_call: TRBV2; cdr3_aa: CASSPGQGSAAQHF; cdr3_nt: TGTGCCAGCAGCCCGGGACAGGGATCAGCAGCCCAGCATTTT
d_call: .; cdr3_length: 13; clone_size: .; j_call: TRBJ2-7; v_call: TRBV5-1; cdr3_aa: CASSLLESYEQYF; cdr3_nt: TGCGCCAGCAGCTTGTTAGAATCCTACGAGCAGTACTTC
d_call: .; cdr3_length: 16; clone_size: .; j_call: TRBJ1-5; v_call: TRBV19; cdr3_aa: CASKERHGLSNQPQHF; cdr3_nt: TGTGCCAGTAAAGAAAGGCACGGACTCAGCAATCAGCCCCAGCATTTT
d_call: .; cdr3_length: 18; clone_size: .; j_call: TRBJ1-4; v_call: TRBV4-3; cdr3_aa: CASSQEVHRASTNEKLFF; cdr3_nt: TGCGCCAGCAGCCAAGAGGTTCACAGGGCTTCAACTAATGAAAAACTGTTTTTT
d_call: .; cdr3_length: 14; clone_size: .; j_call: TRBJ1-2; v_call: TRBV2; cdr3_aa: CASSVAGLSYGYTF; cdr3_nt: TGTGCCAGCAGTGTCGCAGGGTTGTCCTATGGCTACACCTTC
d_call: .; cdr3_length: 15; clone_size: .; j_call: TRBJ1-5; v_call: TRBV7-8; cdr3_aa: CASSFQQAPNQPQHF; cdr3_nt: TGTGCCAGCAGCTTTCAACAGGCCCCCAATCAGCCCCAGCATTTT
d_call: .; cdr3_length: 14; clone_size: .; j_call: TRBJ1-3; v_call: TRBV5-5; cdr3_aa: CASSGRGSGNTIYF; cdr3_nt: TGTGCCAGCAGCGGGAGGGGCTCTGGAAACACCATATATTTT
d_call: TRBD1; cdr3_length: 15; clone_size: .; j_call: TRBJ2-1; v_call: TRBV5-6; cdr3_aa: CASSTPGQGYNEQFF; cdr3_nt: TGTGCCAGCAGCACCCCGGGACAGGGGTACAATGAGCAGTTCTTC
d_call: .; cdr3_length: 14; clone_size: .; j_call: TRBJ1-5; v_call: TRBV6-6; cdr3_aa: CASSDGGKNQPQHF; cdr3_nt: TGTGCCAGCAGTGACGGGGGTAAAAACCAGCCCCAGCATTTT
d_call: .; cdr3_length: 16; clone_size: .; j_call: TRBJ1-2; v_call: TRBV9; cdr3_aa: CASSVEQQGFDYGYTF; cdr3_nt: TGTGCCAGCAGCGTAGAGCAACAGGGCTTTGACTATGGCTACACCTTC
d_call: TRBD2; cdr3_length: 14; clone_size: .; j_call: TRBJ2-4; v_call: TRBV3-1/TRBV3-2; cdr3_aa: CASSRREGKNIQYF; cdr3_nt: TGTGCCAGCAGCCGTAGGGAGGGGAAAAACATTCAGTACTTC
d_call: .; cdr3_length: 14; clone_size: .; j_call: TRBJ1-5; v_call: TRBV19; cdr3_aa: CASRWGVGNQPQHF; cdr3_nt: TGTGCCAGTAGATGGGGGGTGGGTAATCAGCCCCAGCATTTT
d_call: TRBD2; cdr3_length: 15; clone_size: .; j_call: TRBJ2-2; v_call: TRBV7-2; cdr3_aa: CASSLSGDFTGELFF; cdr3_nt: TGTGCCAGCAGCTTGAGCGGGGACTTCACCGGGGAGCTGTTTTTT
d_call: TRBD2; cdr3_length: 16; clone_size: .; j_call: TRBJ2-5; v_call: TRBV5-4; cdr3_aa: CASSLAERGTSETQYF; cdr3_nt: TGTGCCAGCAGCTTGGCCGAGCGGGGGACCTCTGAGACCCAGTACTTC
d_call: .; cdr3_length: 13; clone_size: .; j_call: TRBJ2-5; v_call: TRBV5-1; cdr3_aa: CASSSTGGETQYF; cdr3_nt: TGCGCCAGCAGCTCCACTGGGGGGGAGACCCAGTACTTC
d_call: TRBD1; cdr3_length: 17; clone_size: .; j_call: TRBJ1-1; v_call: TRBV18; cdr3_aa: CASSPPGQGTLNTEAFF; cdr3_nt: TGTGCCAGCTCACCGCCGGGACAGGGGACCCTGAACACTGAAGCTTTCTTT
d_call: .; cdr3_length: 13; clone_size: .; j_call: TRBJ2-3; v_call: TRBV12-3/TRBV12-4; cdr3_aa: CASSLFTSGTQYF; cdr3_nt: TGTGCCAGCAGTTTATTCACCTCAGGTACGCAGTATTTT
d_call: .; cdr3_length: 14; clone_size: .; j_call: TRBJ1-3; v_call: TRBV18; cdr3_aa: CASSPDNSGNTIYF; cdr3_nt: TGTGCCAGCTCACCGGACAACTCTGGAAACACCATATATTTT
d_call: TRBD1; cdr3_length: 14; clone_size: .; j_call: TRBJ1-2; v_call: TRBV24-1; cdr3_aa: CATSDLEGGGGYTF; cdr3_nt: TGTGCCACCAGTGATTTGGAAGGGGGCGGCGGCTACACCTTC
d_call: .; cdr3_length: 13; clone_size: once; j_call: TRBJ1-2; v_call: TRBV7-8; cdr3_aa: CASSLGTSYGYTF; cdr3_nt: TGTGCCAGCAGCTTAGGGACATCCTATGGCTACACCTTC
d_call: .; cdr3_length: 13; clone_size: .; j_call: TRBJ1-3; v_call: TRBV30; cdr3_aa: CASESGDRNTIYF; cdr3_nt: TGTGCTTCAGAATCAGGGGACCGAAACACCATATATTTT
d_call: .; cdr3_length: 12; clone_size: .; j_call: TRBJ2-3; v_call: TRBV19; cdr3_aa: CASSEREDTQYF; cdr3_nt: TGTGCCAGTAGCGAGAGGGAAGATACGCAGTATTTT
d_call: TRBD2; cdr3_length: 17; clone_size: .; j_call: TRBJ2-1; v_call: TRBV18; cdr3_aa: CASSSRLAGASYNEQFF; cdr3_nt: TGTGCCAGCTCATCCCGACTAGCGGGGGCCTCTTACAATGAGCAGTTCTTC
d_call: TRBD1; cdr3_length: 14; clone_size: .; j_call: TRBJ1-2; v_call: TRBV10-2; cdr3_aa: CASSEQSTGMVFTF; cdr3_nt: TGCGCCAGCAGTGAGCAATCGACAGGGATGGTTTTCACCTTC
d_call: .; cdr3_length: 13; clone_size: few; j_call: TRBJ2-2; v_call: TRBV11-3; cdr3_aa: CASGGTNTGELFF; cdr3_nt: TGTGCCAGCGGCGGCACGAACACCGGGGAGCTGTTTTTT
d_call: .; cdr3_length: 15; clone_size: .; j_call: TRBJ1-2; v_call: TRBV10-3; cdr3_aa: CAISVRGEANYGYTF; cdr3_nt: TGTGCCATCAGTGTTAGGGGCGAAGCTAACTATGGCTACACCTTC
d_call: .; cdr3_length: 14; clone_size: once; j_call: TRBJ1-1; v_call: TRBV4-3; cdr3_aa: CASSQDGGYTEAFF; cdr3_nt: TGCGCCAGCAGCCAAGATGGAGGGTACACTGAAGCTTTCTTT